This T cell receptor beta chain stems from a study of CD4 and CD8 cells across lung adenocarcinoma regions. The patients had localized lung adenocarcinoma, a non-small cell subtype. TCRdb redid the calling of the PCR reads with MiXCR, one entry per CDR3 protein. The data show 4,500 to 6,500 distinct CDR3 sequences, less than 80% seen once. CDR3 length equals 16 residues. Per germline, CDR1 MNHEY and CDR2 SVGAGI. The count of this clonotype is one. The clonotype was recovered from a female donor with lung adenocarcinoma. The CD4 and CD8 labels of this study may be unreliable. The specimen was CD4+ T cells from the center of a lung tumor. This chain joins TRBV6-5 and TRBJ2-1; 9 positions match TRBD1. Matching the DNA end better, TRBJ2-7 makes the J call doubtful. The DNA for the CDR3 is TGTGCCAGCAGTTCTCCCGGGACAGGGAAAGCCTACGAGCAGTACTTC. Translating gives CASSSPGTGKAYEQYF.